These 27 T cell receptor beta chains originate from one sample sequenced in a study of technical replicates of blood from a few donors. Sequencing was performed with immunoSEQ multiplex PCR; in TCRdb, only in-frame clones are kept and a portion is missing. This sample carries under 95,000 clones, 85% to 95% of them seen once, and the ten largest clones take 0.2% to 0.3%. The sample comprised T cells isolated from PBMCs. These receptors all stem from a human donor in good health.

The chain is built from TRBV7-8 and TRBJ2-7; D is possibly TRBD1 (8 bases). The CDR3 is 16 residues long. CDR1 is SGHVS, CDR2 FQNEAQ, per germline. The V gene lost 4 bases and the J gene lost 1 base, with 17 bases spanning the gap. DNA for the CDR3: TGTGCCAGCAGCTCCACTACAGGGGGGGTTTCCTACGAGCAGTACTTC. Protein: CASSSTTGGVSYEQYF.

The V call is TRBV7-8, the J call TRBJ2-3, with 8 nucleotides matching TRBD2. V gave up 2 bases and J gave up 1 base; unmatched junction bases: 5. This CDR3 is 16 amino acids long. Germline lookup yields CDR1 SGHVS and CDR2 FQNEAQ. The CDR3 reads CASSLRLLAGTDTQYF. The DNA of the CDR3 is TGTGCCAGCAGCTTACGCCTACTAGCGGGCACAGATACGCAGTATTTT.

This clone has just one count. This sequence joins TRBV15 and TRBJ1-6; 7 nucleotides match TRBD1. The V gene's germline CDR1 is LNHNV and CDR2 YYDKDF (reference sequence). CDR3 length: 14 amino acids. The V segment lost 1 base and the J segment 8 bases; nucleotides outside the gene matches: 2. CDR3: CATSRVQGDSPLHF. CDR3 nucleotide sequence: TGTGCCACCAGCAGAGTTCAGGGGGATTCACCCCTCCACTTT.

CDR3 in amino acids: CSVGQGAYGAFF. The CDR3, as DNA: TGCAGCGTTGGACAGGGGGCGTACGGAGCTTTCTTT. V usage is TRBV29-1 and J usage is TRBJ1-1; TRBD1 agrees at 10 bases. The CDR3 runs 12 residues. J gave up 10 bases and V 4 bases, and 6 bases lay outside the gene matches. Germline V gene lookup returns CDR1 SQVTM and CDR2 ANQGSEA.

The rearrangement joins TRBV7-9 to TRBJ2-3, with D tentatively TRBD2 (6 bases). V gave up 5 bases and J gave up 4 bases, with 16 bases separating them. Germline V CDR1 and CDR2: SEHNR, FQNEAQ (reference sequence). This CDR3 is built from 15 residues. The chain's CDR3 is CASSGGVWGPDTQYF. The CDR3 DNA reads as TGTGCCAGCAGCGGAGGGGTATGGGGCCCAGATACGCAGTATTTT.

The chain is built from TRBV18 and TRBJ2-7, with TRBD1 identical over 8 bases. The V gene's germline CDR1 is KGHSH and CDR2 LQKENI. V lost 1 base and J lost 2; bases outside the gene matches: 4. This CDR3 is 15 amino acids long. The CDR3 DNA reads TGTGCCAGCTCACCACGACAGGGGTTGGCCTACGAGCAGTACTTC. This gives the protein CASSPRQGLAYEQYF. The whole variable domain, filled in from reference TRBV18 and TRBJ2-7, reads NAGVMQNPRHLVRRRGQEARLRCSPMKGHSHVYWYRQLPEEGLKFMVYLQKENIIDESGMPKERFSAEFPKEGPSILRIQQVVRGDSAAYFCASSPRQGLAYEQYFGPGTRLTVT.

Only one count was recorded for this clone. The rearrangement joins TRBV28 to TRBJ1-5; possible D gene TRBD1, 6 bases. The CDR3 contains 15 residues. With 3 bases removed from V and 5 bases from J, the gap between germline ends came to 14 bases. Germline V gene lookup returns CDR1 MDHEN and CDR2 SYDVKM. The CDR3 loop reads CASSFLRPGDQPQHF. The CDR3, as DNA: TGTGCCAGCAGTTTCTTAAGGCCAGGGGATCAGCCCCAGCATTTT.

The chain has TRBV18 and TRBJ1-2, with unresolved D. Germline V CDR1 and CDR2: KGHSH, LQKENI. The CDR3 is 13 residues long. The ends were cut back, 5 bases at V and 4 bases at J, with 11 bases in the middle. CDR3 sequence: CASSTGNSYGYTF. The CDR3 nucleotides read TGTGCCAGCTCAACGGGAAATAGCTATGGCTACACCTTC. Full variable domain (remainder filled in from reference TRBV18 and TRBJ1-2): NAGVMQNPRHLVRRRGQEARLRCSPMKGHSHVYWYRQLPEEGLKFMVYLQKENIIDESGMPKERFSAEFPKEGPSILRIQQVVRGDSAAYFCASSTGNSYGYTFGSGTRLTVV.

CDR3 coding DNA: TGTGCCATCAGCAAGACAGGCTATGGCTACACCTTC. Amino acid sequence: CAISKTGYGYTF. The chain joins TRBV10-3 to TRBJ1-2, with D possibly matching TRBD1 (6 bases). The CDR3 loop spans 12 amino acids. Trimming removed 6 bases from V and 4 bases from J, with 9 bases in between. Per germline, CDR1 ENHRY and CDR2 SYGVKD.

This clone appeared a few times. The chain is built from TRBV30 and TRBJ1-1; TRBD1 agrees at 11 bases. CDR1 and CDR2 (germline): GTSNPN, SVGIG (reference sequence). The CDR3 totals 12 residues. Trimming removed 8 bases from V and 8 bases from J; junction bases left unmatched: 7. CDR3 residues: CAMDRGLREAFF. DNA of the CDR3: TGTGCCATGGACAGGGGGCTCCGGGAAGCTTTCTTT.

The V and J genes are TRBV29-1 and TRBJ2-7; a weak D match, TRBD1 (6 bases). CDR3 length equals 15 residues. The V gene's germline CDR1 is SQVTM and CDR2 ANQGSEA. V was cut by 4 bases and J by 3 bases, with 19 bases left in between. The CDR3 region has the DNA TGCAGCGTTGTGCTCCCGGGACATGGCAACTACGAGCAGTACTTC. It yields the protein CSVVLPGHGNYEQYF.

This clone was recorded once. The chain employs TRBV6-5 and TRBJ1-2, with D possibly matching TRBD1 (5 bases). V lost 9 bases, J lost 0 bases, and 17 bases lay in between. The germline CDR1 and CDR2 sequences are MNHEY and SVGAGI. The CDR3 totals 15 residues. The chain's CDR3 is CASAGGGAANYGYTF. DNA for the CDR3: TGTGCCAGTGCCGGGGGTGGGGCAGCTAACTATGGCTACACCTTC.

The gene calls are TRBV2 and TRBJ1-2; TRBD1 matches 7 bases. In germline, CDR1 is SNHLY, CDR2 FYNNEI. This CDR3 is built from 13 residues. V lost 10 bases and J lost 4; bases outside the gene matches: 9. The CDR3 DNA sequence: TGTGCCACCACGGGACAGACAACCTATGGCTACACCTTC. Its translation: CATTGQTTYGYTF.

The rearrangement links TRBV5-1 to TRBJ2-7; perhaps TRBD1 as D (5 bases). The CDR3 is 15 amino acids. V was pared by 1 base and J by 0 bases, with 11 bases between. Germline-derived CDR1 and CDR2 are SGHRS and YFSETQ. The CDR3 region has the DNA TGCGCCAGCAGCTTGAGGGGCCCGAGCTCCTACGAGCAGTACTTC. As protein: CASSLRGPSSYEQYF. The full variable domain, rest sourced from reference TRBV5-1 and TRBJ2-7, is KAGVTQTPRYLIKTRGQQVTLSCSPISGHRSVSWYQQTPGQGLQFLFEYFSETQRNKGNFPGRFSGRQFSNSRSEMNVSTLELGDSALYLCASSLRGPSSYEQYFGPGTRLTVT.

The chain employs TRBV6-5 and TRBJ1-6; D remains ambiguous. Trimming removed 6 bases at V and 7 bases at J, with 10 bases between. Germline V gene sequence: CDR1 MNHEY, CDR2 SVGAGI. The CDR3 covers 13 residues. As DNA, the CDR3 is TGTGCCAGCAGAAACAGTTTGAATTCACCCCTCCACTTT. Its translation is CASRNSLNSPLHF.

CDR3 in DNA: TGTGCCAGCAGTCGAACTGCGGGGGCGGGGGCCGGGGAGCTGTTTTTT. It is translated as CASSRTAGAGAGELFF. The V and J genes are TRBV7-9 and TRBJ2-2, with a possible D match to TRBD2 (7 bases). V dropped 6 bases and J dropped 6 bases, with 20 bases sitting between them. This CDR3 contains 16 residues. Germline-derived CDR1 and CDR2 are SEHNR and FQNEAQ (reference sequence).

The chain couples TRBV27 to TRBJ1-5; 8 nucleotides agree with TRBD1. Germline V gene data show CDR1 as MNHEY and CDR2 as SMNVEV (reference sequence). There are 16 residues in the CDR3. Trimming cost V 2 bases and J 2 bases; bases outside gene matches: 5. CDR3 nucleotide sequence: TGTGCCAGCAGTTTAAGCGGACAGGGTGGCAATCAGCCCCAGCATTTT. This sequence encodes CASSLSGQGGNQPQHF.

The DNA for the CDR3 is TGTGCCACCAGCAGAGAGAGCGGACAAGAGACCCAGTACTTC. Protein product: CATSRESGQETQYF. V and J are TRBV15 and TRBJ2-5, with TRBD2 as a possible D gene (5 bases). The V gene's germline CDR1 is LNHNV and CDR2 YYDKDF (reference sequence). Trimming pared 0 bases from V and 2 bases from J, leaving 7 bases between. The CDR3 runs 14 residues.

V usage is TRBV27 and J usage is TRBJ2-3; no reliable D call. CDR1 and CDR2 from the germline V gene are MNHEY and SMNVEV (reference sequence). CDR3 length equals 16 residues. Trimming stripped 4 bases from V and 3 bases from J, with 17 bases between. CDR3 coding DNA: TGTGCCAGCAGTTCGATTCCCTCGGGTCAGACAGATACGCAGTATTTT. It codes for CASSSIPSGQTDTQYF.

This chain links TRBV7-2 with TRBJ1-1; D gene uncertain. The germline gives CDR1 SGHTA, CDR2 FQGNSA. Deletions cut 5 bases from V and 3 bases from J, with 10 bases between. The length of the CDR3 is 13 residues. The CDR3 is CASSPREDTEAFF. The CDR3 DNA reads as TGTGCCAGCAGCCCGAGGGAGGACACTGAAGCTTTCTTT. The entire variable domain, with the rest obtained from reference TRBV7-2 and TRBJ1-1, is as follows: GAGVSQSPSNKVTEKGKDVELRCDPISGHTALYWYRQSLGQGLEFLIYFQGNSAPDKSGLPSDRFSAERTGGSVSTLTIQRTQQEDSAVYLCASSPREDTEAFFGQGTRLTVV.

J is TRBJ2-1 and V is TRBV6-4, with 8 bases identical to TRBD1. V lost 2 bases, J lost 10 bases, and 7 bases stayed unmatched. Germline V gene sequence: CDR1 MRHNA, CDR2 SNTAGT. The CDR3 has 14 amino acids. The CDR3 DNA is TGTGCCAGCAGTGACCCCGGACAGGGAAGGGAGCAGTTCTTC. This sequence encodes CASSDPGQGREQFF.

The chain has TRBV25-1 and TRBJ2-2, with D possibly matching TRBD1 (5 bases). Germline V gene sequence: CDR1 MGHDK, CDR2 SYGVNS. Trimming removed 5 bases at V and 6 bases at J, with 13 bases between. This CDR3 spans 14 amino acids. The CDR3 DNA reads TGTGCCAGCAGTAAAATTCAGGGATCCGGGGAGCTGTTTTTT. Translating it yields CASSKIQGSGELFF. The full variable domain, its missing parts supplied by reference TRBV25-1 and TRBJ2-2, is EADIYQTPRYLVIGTGKKITLECSQTMGHDKMYWYQQDPGMELHLIHYSYGVNSTEKGDLSSESTVSRIRTEHFPLTLESARPSHTSQYLCASSKIQGSGELFFGEGSRLTVL.

This rearrangement joins TRBV28 to TRBJ1-1; tentative D call: TRBD1 (5 bases). The CDR3 length is 14 residues. The V gene's germline CDR1 is MDHEN and CDR2 SYDVKM. Trimming cost V 5 bases and J 4 bases, with 14 bases left between them. The CDR3 DNA is TGTGCCAGCAGTCTTCCCGGGGGGTCCACTGAAGCTTTCTTT. This codes for CASSLPGGSTEAFF. Complete variable domain (other parts from reference TRBV28 and TRBJ1-1): DVKVTQSSRYLVKRTGEKVFLECVQDMDHENMFWYRQDPGLGLRLIYFSYDVKMKEKGDIPEGYSVSREKKERFSLILESASTNQTSMYLCASSLPGGSTEAFFGQGTRLTVV.

The chain couples TRBV28 to TRBJ2-7; 11 positions agree with TRBD2. The V and J ends lost 6 bases and 3 bases, in that order; junction bases with no gene match: 10. The germline CDR1 and CDR2 sequences are MDHEN and SYDVKM. The CDR3 is 16 amino acids. The CDR3 protein is CASRPKILAGGYEQYF. DNA of the CDR3: TGTGCCAGCAGACCTAAAATCCTAGCGGGAGGCTACGAGCAGTACTTC.

The V call is TRBV7-2, the J call TRBJ2-7, with D perhaps matching TRBD1 (6 bases). The CDR3 loop spans 16 amino acids. CDR1 is SGHTA, CDR2 FQGNSA, per germline. Trimming stripped 1 base from V and 0 bases from J, with 13 bases between. CDR3 nucleotides: TGTGCCAGCAGCTTAGTTGGGGACATCCGCTCCTACGAGCAGTACTTC. Translated: CASSLVGDIRSYEQYF.

This clone came up a few times. The V call is TRBV15, the J call TRBJ1-5, with 7 bases identical to TRBD1. Germline values: CDR1 LNHNV, CDR2 YYDKDF (reference sequence). The CDR3 has 19 amino acids. V lost 4 bases to trimming and J lost 5 bases; unmatched junction nucleotides: 20. This CDR3 reads CATSTGPGQTSSLYQPQHF. DNA of the CDR3: TGTGCCACCAGCACTGGACCGGGACAGACCTCATCCCTTTATCAGCCCCAGCATTTT.

This clone was detected a few times. The chain recombines TRBV7-9 with TRBJ1-2; D gene unclear. This CDR3 comprises 11 residues. Per the germline V gene, CDR1 is SEHNR and CDR2 is FQNEAQ (reference sequence). Trimming left V 5 bases short and J 8 bases short, with 9 bases between. The CDR3 region is CASSPLRGYTF. CDR3 nucleotides: TGTGCCAGCAGCCCGTTGAGGGGCTACACCTTC.